The sequence of this T cell receptor beta chain was determined in a study of OX40 agonist ivuxolimab in advanced cancers. As for the study in general: Ivuxolimab is a fully human IgG2 antibody that activates OX40 (CD134).

Notes on the study in general: The antigen specificity of the peripheral T cells (those that were expanded) was not determined.

A remark on this clone: Its antigen is still unknown.

Using immunoSEQ multiplex PCR, the repertoire was profiled, and TCRdb retains in-frame clones only, with some absent. The data hold fewer than 100,000 clones, with about 80% observed a single time. V was clipped by 6 bases and J by 4 bases, with 15 bases between them. Germline V gives CDR1 SGHTA, CDR2 FQGTGA. CDR3 length: 14 residues. The sample here was CD4+ or CD8+ T cells sorted from blood, taken in a trial of the OX40 agonist ivuxolimab. The rearrangement joins TRBV7-3 to TRBJ1-1; a possible D gene is TRBD1 (5 bases). The clonotype originates from an adult with an advanced solid tumor such as melanoma, head and neck, liver or kidney cancer. The CDR3 DNA follows: TGTGCCAGCAGACGGGCCGGGACGGGCACTGAAGCTTTCTTT. It specifies CASRRAGTGTEAFF.